This T cell receptor (beta chain) was found in a study of T cells after yellow fever vaccination. MiXCR, applied by TCRdb to the 5' RACE reads, yields one record per CDR3 protein. This table holds 170,000 or so distinct CDR3 sequences, approximately 6.2% found once. This clonotype showed up many times. The CDR3 contains 18 residues. The germline V gene has CDR1 SGHAT and CDR2 FQNNGV. V shed 4 bases, J shed 5 bases, and the junction held 18 bases outside the gene matches. The sequence came from a man younger than 35 who received the YFV17D yellow fever vaccine. The sequencing used CD4+ T cells sorted from PBMCs, collected on the day of the first yellow fever vaccination. The V and J genes are TRBV11-2 and TRBJ2-3; 7 nucleotides line up with TRBD2. The CDR3 DNA is TGTGCCAGCAGCTCCCACCCACAATCTAGCGGAGCACAAGATACGCAGTATTTT. Translated, it gives CASSSHPQSSGAQDTQYF.